These 21 T cell receptor beta chains were sequenced from one sample in a study of blood T cells in healthy people across ages. Then a second PCR, running roughly 7 to 11 cycles, was carried out with a sample-barcoded 5' primer and a J-beta primer mix. TCRdb independently ran MiXCR on the 5' RACE reads; one entry per CDR3 protein. The data contain hundreds of thousands of distinct CDR3 sequences, approximately 48% of them seen just once; the ten biggest clones take up roughly 18%. Sequencing was carried out using blood. Every receptor here comes from a man in his sixties in good health.

The CDR3 nucleotides are TGTGCCAGCAGCCCGAGTCCCGGGACAGGGATTCGTGGCAAAAACATTCAGTACTTC. Translated, it gives CASSPSPGTGIRGKNIQYF. The chain joins TRBV11-3 to TRBJ2-5; 9 bases are shared with TRBD1. TRBJ2-4 explains the end of the DNA better; the J call may be wrong. The CDR3 sequence is 19 residues long. Germline V gene data show CDR1 as SGHNT and CDR2 as YENEEA.

The genes are TRBV4-3 and TRBJ2-2, with D perhaps given as TRBD1 or TRBD2 (7 bases each). The CDR3 covers 16 residues. Germline-derived CDR1 and CDR2 are LGHNA and YSLEER. The V and J ends lost 3 bases and 3 bases respectively, with 14 bases between them. The CDR3 DNA reads as TGCGCCAGCAGCCATGGGAGGGGGCAGGACACCGGGGAGCTGTTTTTT. It is translated as CASSHGRGQDTGELFF.

The chain uses TRBV3-1 and TRBJ2-2; no reliable D call. CDR3 size: 16 residues. Germline V CDR1 and CDR2: LGHDT, YNNKEL (reference sequence). Trimming removed 1 base at V and 0 bases at J, with 9 bases between. CDR3 amino acids: CASSQARPANTGELFF. In DNA form, the CDR3 reads TGTGCCAGCAGCCAAGCCAGACCCGCGAACACCGGGGAGCTGTTTTTT.

A word on this clonotype: Just one base apart from a much larger clone, this may be a read error. The V gene is TRBV29-1, the J gene TRBJ2-7; a possible D gene is TRBD2 (6 bases). Germline V lookup: CDR1 SQVTM, CDR2 ANQGSEA. The V end was cut by 5 bases, the J end by 4 bases, with 9 bases between. This CDR3 region has 11 residues. The CDR3 coding sequence is TGCAGCGTTCAACGGGGGTACGAGCAGTACTTC. Translating it yields CSVQRGYEQYF.

The J gene is TRBJ1-5, the V gene TRBV12-3 or TRBV12-4, with D tentatively TRBD1 (6 bases). Trimming stripped 6 bases from V and 6 bases from J, with 12 bases between. This CDR3 has 13 residues. CDR3 in amino acids: CASSETGGQPQHF. In nucleotides, the CDR3 is TGTGCCAGCAGCGAGACAGGTGGTCAGCCCCAGCATTTT.

This clonotype was detected only a few times. This chain joins TRBV3-1 and TRBJ1-5, with D hard to call. Germline V gene data show CDR1 as LGHDT and CDR2 as YNNKEL (reference sequence). This CDR3 comprises 13 residues. V shed 4 bases and J shed 5 bases, with 9 bases lying between them. The CDR3 protein is CASSPDLYQPQHF. The CDR3 coding sequence is TGTGCCAGCAGCCCCGACCTCTATCAGCCCCAGCATTTT.

This clonotype was recorded once. The chain carries TRBV7-6 and TRBJ2-3; the D gene is possibly TRBD2 (5 bases). In germline, CDR1 is SGHVS, CDR2 FNYEAQ. V was shortened by 1 base and J by 4 bases, with 15 bases between the two germline ends. The CDR3 consists of 16 residues. CDR3 region: CASSLVGGGLADTQYF. As DNA, the CDR3 is TGTGCCAGCAGCTTAGTGGGTGGCGGGTTAGCAGATACGCAGTATTTT.

This clonotype came up a few times. V and J are TRBV6-2 or TRBV6-3 and TRBJ1-2, with 9 bases matching TRBD1. The CDR3 has 15 residues. Germline lookup yields CDR1 MNHEY and CDR2 SVGEGT. V was pared by 4 bases and J by 6 bases, with 9 bases of the junction left unmatched. CDR3 coding DNA: TGTGCCAGCAGTTCCGGACAGGGGAGCAGAAATGGCTACACCTTC. Protein product: CASSSGQGSRNGYTF.

The chain recombines TRBV5-5 with TRBJ1-5, with D possibly TRBD1 on 6 matching bases. The ends were cut back, 2 bases at V and 8 bases at J, with 14 bases in the middle. Germline V gene lookup returns CDR1 SGHKS and CDR2 YYEKEE (reference sequence). The CDR3 totals 14 residues. The CDR3 region has the DNA TGTGCCAGCAGCTTAGGGGGATTTGCGGAGCCCCAGCATTTT. Translated, it gives CASSLGGFAEPQHF.

This clonotype was counted between two and nine times. This rearrangement joins TRBV4-1 to TRBJ1-3, with D hard to call. V gave up 1 base and J gave up 2 bases, with 6 bases separating them. Germline V gene lookup returns CDR1 MGHRA and CDR2 YSYEKL. This CDR3 comprises 14 residues. CDR3 sequence reads: CASSQVRTGNTIYF. The CDR3 DNA sequence: TGCGCCAGCAGCCAAGTGAGGACTGGAAACACCATATATTTT.

V and J are TRBV24-1 and TRBJ2-5; TRBD1 aligns across 12 bases. J was trimmed by 5 bases and V by 3 bases; bases with no gene match: 3. This CDR3 has 15 amino acids. From germline, CDR1 is KGHDR and CDR2 SFDVKD. CDR3 in amino acids: CATSDVGTGGETQYF. CDR3 sequence (DNA): TGTGCCACCAGTGATGTAGGGACAGGGGGCGAGACCCAGTACTTC.

The gene calls are TRBV28 and TRBJ1-6, with 7 bases matching TRBD1. Per germline, CDR1 MDHEN and CDR2 SYDVKM. The V and J ends lost 6 bases and 3 bases, in that order; junction bases with no gene match: 5. This CDR3 comprises 15 residues. CDR3 in amino acids: CASSSGTVYNSPLHF. The DNA of the CDR3 is TGTGCCAGCAGCTCCGGGACAGTCTATAATTCACCCCTCCACTTT.

The rearrangement joins TRBV4-1 to TRBJ2-1; 12 bases are a match to TRBD1. This CDR3 spans 16 amino acids. Trimming cost V 3 bases and J 9 bases; bases outside gene matches: 9. Looked up from germline, CDR1 is MGHRA and CDR2 is YSYEKL. The CDR3 loop reads CASSHFEGQGASEQFF. The CDR3 bases are TGCGCCAGCAGCCATTTCGAGGGACAGGGGGCGAGTGAGCAGTTCTTC.

The chain is built from TRBV9 and TRBJ2-1; 8 positions match TRBD2. The CDR3 spans 18 residues. The germline CDR1 and CDR2 sequences are SGDLS and YYNGEE. V was pared by 0 bases and J by 7 bases, with 15 bases of the junction left unmatched. The CDR3: CASSVAQIVAGGSNEQFF. As DNA, the CDR3 is TGTGCCAGCAGCGTAGCTCAAATCGTGGCGGGGGGATCTAATGAGCAGTTCTTC.

The J gene is TRBJ1-5, the V gene TRBV9, with D hard to call. This CDR3 is 14 amino acids long. Germline V lookup: CDR1 SGDLS, CDR2 YYNGEE. V lost 3 bases, J lost 3 bases, and 10 bases lay in between. In nucleotides, the CDR3 is TGTGCCAGCAGCGGTGGAGTAGACAATCAGCCCCAGCATTTT. This sequence encodes CASSGGVDNQPQHF.

This clonotype has just a few counts. CDR3 residues: CASSDTTGANVLTF. The CDR3 DNA follows: TGTGCCAGCTCCGACACAACTGGGGCCAACGTCCTGACTTTC. V gene TRBV6-2 or TRBV6-3 combines with J gene TRBJ2-6, with unresolved D. V was pared by 8 bases and J by 2 bases, with 10 bases between. Looked up from germline, CDR1 is MNHEY and CDR2 is SVGEGT. CDR3 size: 14 residues.

The rearrangement joins TRBV3-1 to TRBJ2-1; 8 bases line up with TRBD1. The length of the CDR3 is 12 residues. V shed 4 bases, J shed 11 bases, and the junction held 4 bases outside the gene matches. The germline CDR1 and CDR2 sequences are LGHDT and YNNKEL (reference sequence). The DNA for the CDR3 is TGTGCCAGCAGCCTAGGGACAGGTCAGCAGTTCTTC. Its protein is CASSLGTGQQFF.

V usage is TRBV5-1 and J usage is TRBJ2-3; D ambiguous. This CDR3 contains 13 residues. Germline values: CDR1 SGHRS, CDR2 YFSETQ. Trimming took off 6 bases at V and 2 bases at J, with 10 bases between the two ends. Here the CDR3 DNA reads TGCGCCAGCAACCGCTCCCCCACAGATACGCAGTATTTT. It is translated as CASNRSPTDTQYF.

The J gene is TRBJ2-1, the V gene TRBV20-1; maybe TRBD2 (5 bases). Germline lookup yields CDR1 DFQATT and CDR2 SNEGSKA (reference sequence). Trimming removed 3 bases from V and 8 bases from J, with 20 bases in between. The CDR3 length is 15 residues. The CDR3: CSASEGGLESDEQFF. Here the CDR3 DNA reads TGCAGTGCTAGTGAGGGTGGCCTAGAATCGGATGAGCAGTTCTTC.

The chain has TRBV30 and TRBJ2-7; 10 bases align to TRBD2. V lost 1 base to trimming and J lost 4 bases; unmatched junction nucleotides: 10. CDR3 length equals 16 residues. Germline CDR1 is GTSNPN and CDR2 is SVGIG (reference sequence). CDR3 region: CAWSGTLAGEYYEQYF. As DNA, the CDR3 is TGTGCCTGGAGTGGGACCCTAGCGGGGGAGTATTACGAGCAGTACTTC.

The V gene is TRBV4-1, the J gene TRBJ2-5; 7 bases match TRBD1. The junction had 13 bases not matched to a gene; V was cut back by 4 bases and J by 11 bases. The CDR3 length is 14 residues. Germline V gives CDR1 MGHRA, CDR2 YSYEKL. As DNA, the CDR3 is TGCGCCAGCAGCCGGGGGACAGATGGGGATGAGCAGTACTTC. Amino acid sequence: CASSRGTDGDEQYF.